The TCR beta chain described here comes from a study of technical replicates of blood from a handful of donors. Measured with immunoSEQ multiplex PCR; TCRdb has only the in-frame clones, and not every one. The sample yields roughly 69,000 clones, 70% to 90% seen once. The TCR was taken from a human donor in good health. Some clones in this sample may be carry-over from other donors' samples. Sequencing input: PBMCs.

The CDR3 spells CASSLELGLGNQPQHF. The CDR3 DNA reads as TGTGCCAGCAGCTTAGAGCTAGGTTTAGGCAATCAGCCCCAGCATTTT. The chain couples TRBV7-2 to TRBJ1-5; unclear D gene. In germline, CDR1 is SGHTA, CDR2 FQGNSA. The CDR3 is 16 amino acids. V was shortened by 1 base and J by 2 bases, with 12 bases between the two germline ends.